This T cell receptor beta chain stems from a study of persistence of HIV-infected CD4 T cells. Whole-study context: The sample holds CD4+ T cells responsive to CMV or HIV-1 Gag.

There are 15 residues in the CDR3. V was pared by 3 bases and J by 0 bases, with 9 bases between. CDR1 is KGHSH and CDR2 is LQKENI in the germline V gene. Study results and caveats: Degenerate expanded CDR3beta sequences were enriched among CMV- and Gag-responding cells.

On this clone: Its antigen is as yet unknown.

The libraries were made with immunoSEQ version 4 in survey mode. Generated by immunoSEQ multiplex PCR, the TCRdb table keeps only in-frame clones and is missing some. The table includes around 28,000 clones, approximately 80% detected once. Cells were stimulated with CMV-infected fibroblast lysates at approximately 10 ug/mL. CD40L/CD69 double-negative CD45RO-high memory CD4+ T cells were collected. V gene TRBV18 combines with J gene TRBJ1-3; no firm D call. Sequenced material: CD4+ T cells sorted from PBMCs after roughly 19-hour stimulation, taken from a patient who received antiretroviral therapy. The TCR originated in an adult woman with HIV who was CMV-seropositive. CDR3 DNA: TGTGCCAGCTCACCTCCAGATCTCTCTGGAAACACCATATATTTT. Its protein is CASSPPDLSGNTIYF.